This entry is about one T cell receptor (beta chain). The antigen remains unidentified. The data originate from a study of blood T cells in healthy people across ages. Through a sample-barcoded 5' primer and a J-beta primer mix, a second PCR was run for about 6 to 11 cycles. Each CDR3 protein is one row after TCRdb ran MiXCR on the 5' RACE reads. The sample includes 600,000 or so distinct CDR3 sequences, around 21% of them seen just once. The germline V and J ends were trimmed by 5 bases and 5 bases, with 15 bases remaining between them. The V gene's germline CDR1 is MNHEY and CDR2 SVGEGT. This CDR3 contains 14 residues. Overall study results and limits: Older individuals had lower TCR beta diversity per million T cells (the decline was roughly linear).

This clonotype originated in a man between 65 and 85 years old in good health. This chain links TRBV6-2 or TRBV6-3 with TRBJ1-1; D unresolved. Sequencing was carried out using blood. CDR3 bases: TGTGCCAGCAGTCCCCCCGGTTGGGGAACTGAAGCTTTCTTT. It yields the protein CASSPPGWGTEAFF.